These 30 T cell receptor beta chains were sequenced from one sample in a study of neoadjuvant anti-PD-1 for oral cavity cancer. As to time point: after neoadjuvant nivolumab, at surgical resection. The method was immunoSEQ multiplex PCR; TCRdb's version includes in-frame clones alone and lacks a portion of them. The repertoire holds about 9,300 clones, with about four fifths as singletons. Specimen: PBMCs, collected after nivolumab (anti-PD-1) treatment. The source of these receptors is a person between 40 and 80 years old with oral cavity squamous cell carcinoma.

This clone was counted only a few times. The V and J genes are TRBV27 and TRBJ2-5; D possibly uses TRBD1 or TRBD2 (5 bases each). The CDR3 is 16 amino acids. V was pared by 7 bases and J by 2 bases, with 20 bases between. Germline V gives CDR1 MNHEY, CDR2 SMNVEV (reference sequence). CDR3 coding DNA: TGTGCCAGCACCCCCGGATGGGGGAGTAGGCAAGAGACCCAGTACTTC. Translated: CASTPGWGSRQETQYF.

The rearrangement uses TRBV2 and TRBJ1-5; no firm D call. With 3 bases removed from V and 2 bases from J, the gap between germline ends came to 5 bases. Germline-derived CDR1 and CDR2 are SNHLY and FYNNEI. The CDR3 is made up of 13 amino acids. The CDR3 sequence: CASSDGGNQPQHF. In DNA, the CDR3 is TGTGCCAGCAGTGATGGGGGCAATCAGCCCCAGCATTTT.

This chain uses TRBV10-1 with TRBJ1-3, with 10 bases that match TRBD1. The CDR3 loop spans 14 amino acids. Unmatched junction bases numbered 3, after V lost 6 bases and J lost 4 bases. Germline CDR1 is WNHNN and CDR2 is SYGVQD (reference sequence). The CDR3 region is CASSDRGPGNTIYF. The CDR3 DNA reads TGCGCCAGCAGCGACAGGGGGCCGGGAAACACCATATATTTT.

J is TRBJ2-7 and V is TRBV19; 8 positions agree with TRBD1. Germline assignment: CDR1 LNHDA and CDR2 SQIVND (reference sequence). The CDR3 totals 17 residues. Losses at the gene ends were 7 bases for V and 6 bases for J; bases not matched to a gene: 20. The CDR3 reads CASTRTAGGADLIEQYF. The CDR3 bases are TGTGCCAGTACCAGAACTGCAGGGGGCGCGGACCTTATCGAGCAGTACTTC. The whole variable domain, filled in from reference TRBV19 and TRBJ2-7, reads DGGITQSPKYLFRKEGQNVTLSCEQNLNHDAMYWYRQDPGQGLRLIYYSQIVNDFQKGDIAEGYSVSREKKESFPLTVTSAQKNPTAFYLCASTRTAGGADLIEQYFGPGTRLTVT.

This clone showed up just a few times. The J gene is TRBJ1-3, the V gene TRBV30; TRBD1 might be the D (6 bases). Germline V CDR1 and CDR2: GTSNPN, SVGIG (reference sequence). The CDR3 is 15 residues long. V was pared by 1 base and J by 0 bases, with 10 bases between. Here the CDR3 reads CAWSGGGVSGNTIYF. CDR3 coding DNA: TGTGCCTGGAGTGGGGGGGGCGTCTCTGGAAACACCATATATTTT.

The V call is TRBV10-1, the J call TRBJ2-5, with D possibly called TRBD1 or TRBD2 (6 bases each). CDR3 size: 14 residues. The germline V gene encodes CDR1 WNHNN and CDR2 SYGVQD (reference sequence). V dropped 3 bases and J dropped 5 bases, with 13 bases sitting between them. The CDR3 DNA is TGCGCCAGCAGTGATGCGGGAAGGGGGGAGACCCAGTACTTC. This encodes CASSDAGRGETQYF.

The J gene is TRBJ2-7, the V gene TRBV6-5; D is perhaps TRBD1 (5 bases). This CDR3 has 15 amino acids. Germline V gives CDR1 MNHEY, CDR2 SVGAGI. V lost 7 bases and J lost 5, with 21 bases in between. The CDR3 DNA reads as TGTGCCAGCAATCCCCAGGGTAAGAGTGTAGACGAGCAGTACTTC. This encodes CASNPQGKSVDEQYF.

V usage is TRBV7-9 and J usage is TRBJ2-3; TRBD2 matches 14 bases. The V gene end was trimmed by 10 bases and the J gene end by 3 bases; junction bases not matched to a gene: 12. The V gene's germline CDR1 is SEHNR and CDR2 FQNEAQ (reference sequence). The CDR3 is 17 amino acids. The CDR3 spells CAIDSTSGGGRTDTQYF. The CDR3 DNA reads as TGTGCCATCGATTCGACTAGCGGGGGGGGAAGGACAGATACGCAGTATTTT.

The gene calls are TRBV19 and TRBJ1-1; 10 bases align to TRBD1. Germline trimming cut 8 bases from V and 6 bases from J; bases unmatched to any gene: 12. Germline V gives CDR1 LNHDA, CDR2 SQIVND (reference sequence). The CDR3 loop spans 15 amino acids. The CDR3 DNA sequence: TGTGCCAGTTGGACAGGGGGGACTTTCGGACCTGAAGCTTTCTTT. This codes for CASWTGGTFGPEAFF. Full variable domain (missing parts from reference TRBV19 and TRBJ1-1): DGGITQSPKYLFRKEGQNVTLSCEQNLNHDAMYWYRQDPGQGLRLIYYSQIVNDFQKGDIAEGYSVSREKKESFPLTVTSAQKNPTAFYLCASWTGGTFGPEAFFGQGTRLTVV.

This chain connects TRBV6-4 to TRBJ1-2; D might be TRBD1 (6 bases). The CDR3 consists of 15 residues. V lost 0 bases to trimming and J lost 4 bases, with 12 bases between them. In germline, CDR1 is MRHNA, CDR2 SNTAGT. The CDR3 loop is CASSDSPGVTYGYTF. CDR3 coding DNA: TGTGCCAGCAGTGACTCCCCAGGGGTTACCTATGGCTACACCTTC.

The CDR3 DNA reads as TGTGCCAGCAGCCTCATGGGGGCGAACACTGAAGCTTTCTTT. Its protein product is CASSLMGANTEAFF. The chain uses TRBV7-9 and TRBJ1-1; TRBD1 is a possible D gene (6 bases). Germline lookup yields CDR1 SEHNR and CDR2 FQNEAQ (reference sequence). The CDR3 sequence is 14 residues long. Between the trimmed V and J ends, which lost 5 bases and 1 base, there was a span of 11 bases.

This chain connects TRBV6-5 to TRBJ2-1, with D perhaps matching TRBD2 (5 bases). Germline V gene data show CDR1 as MNHEY and CDR2 as SVGAGI. The V end was cut by 3 bases, the J end by 3 bases, with 9 bases between. The CDR3 covers 14 residues. The CDR3 protein is CASSYNEGYNEQFF. The CDR3 DNA reads TGTGCCAGCAGTTATAACGAGGGCTACAATGAGCAGTTCTTC.

The chain is built from TRBV27 and TRBJ2-3, with 10 bases matching TRBD2. The V segment lost 7 bases and the J segment 6 bases; nucleotides outside the gene matches: 7. This CDR3 has 14 residues. Germline CDR1 MNHEY, CDR2 SMNVEV (reference sequence). Here the CDR3 reads CASKLAGARDTQYF. The CDR3 nucleotides read TGTGCCAGCAAGCTAGCGGGGGCACGGGATACGCAGTATTTT.

The chain carries TRBV7-6 and TRBJ2-5, with D perhaps TRBD1 (7 bases). Germline CDR1 SGHVS, CDR2 FNYEAQ. Trimming removed 4 bases at V and 2 bases at J, with 17 bases between. The length of the CDR3 is 16 residues. The CDR3 protein is CASSSTGIAGQETQYF. CDR3 nucleotides: TGTGCCAGCAGCTCGACAGGGATCGCGGGGCAAGAGACCCAGTACTTC.

The chain links TRBV9 to TRBJ2-2; a weak D match, TRBD1 (5 bases). The CDR3 sequence is 14 residues long. Per the germline V gene, CDR1 is SGDLS and CDR2 is YYNGEE. Trimming removed 4 bases at V and 5 bases at J, with 12 bases between. CDR3 coding DNA: TGTGCCAGCAGCTCCCAGGGTTTAACCGGGGAGCTGTTTTTT. Its protein is CASSSQGLTGELFF.

V gene TRBV9 combines with J gene TRBJ1-1; a possible D gene is TRBD1 (5 bases). Germline V gene data show CDR1 as SGDLS and CDR2 as YYNGEE. The CDR3 contains 14 residues. The V and J ends lost 4 bases and 3 bases respectively, with 13 bases between them. Here the CDR3 reads CASSFRWGDTEAFF. CDR3 DNA sequence: TGTGCCAGCAGCTTCCGGTGGGGGGACACTGAAGCTTTCTTT.

The chain carries TRBV4-2 and TRBJ2-2; D is perhaps TRBD1 (5 bases). Looked up from germline, CDR1 is LGHNA and CDR2 is YNFKEQ. The CDR3 length is 18 residues. V lost 1 base, J lost 8 bases, and 23 bases lay in between. CDR3 nucleotides: TGTGCCAGCAGCCAAGCACCCCCGGACATTGGAACTGCGGGGGAGCTGTTTTTT. It translates to CASSQAPPDIGTAGELFF.

The chain carries TRBV5-6 and TRBJ1-2, with D possibly being TRBD1 (6 bases). Trimming took 4 bases from V and 3 from J, leaving 16 bases between them. Germline V gives CDR1 SGHDT, CDR2 YYEEEE. The CDR3 spans 15 residues. The CDR3 region has the DNA TGTGCCAGCAGCGCCCGGGACAAGGAGGACTATGGCTACACCTTC. Translation gives CASSARDKEDYGYTF. Looking up the rest from reference TRBV5-6 and TRBJ1-2 gives the full variable domain: DAGVTQSPTHLIKTRGQQVTLRCSPKSGHDTVSWYQQALGQGPQFIFQYYEEEERQRGNFPDRFSGHQFPNYSSELNVNALLLGDSALYLCASSARDKEDYGYTFGSGTRLTVV.

CDR3 bases: TGTGCCAGCAGTGTTCTAACTGGATATGAAAACACCATATATTTT. It encodes CASSVLTGYENTIYF. The rearrangement links TRBV6-1 to TRBJ1-3; D is undetermined. There are 15 residues in the CDR3. CDR1 and CDR2 (germline): MNHNS, SASEGT. V gave up 4 bases and J gave up 6 bases, with 16 bases separating them.

This rearrangement joins TRBV19 to TRBJ1-2; possible D gene TRBD1, 5 bases. Trimming left V 0 bases short and J 8 bases short, with 13 bases between. CDR3 size: 14 residues. Germline assignment: CDR1 LNHDA and CDR2 SQIVND (reference sequence). The CDR3 loop is CASSIEGTVGGYTF. CDR3 DNA: TGTGCCAGTAGTATAGAGGGGACCGTCGGGGGCTACACCTTC.

V gene TRBV30 combines with J gene TRBJ1-4; 7 bases match TRBD1. The CDR3 sequence is 15 residues long. The germline V gene has CDR1 GTSNPN and CDR2 SVGIG (reference sequence). V trimming: 2 bases; J trimming: 6 bases; junction bases outside the gene matches: 9. The CDR3 region is CAWSPQGVGYEKLFF. CDR3 bases: TGTGCCTGGAGTCCTCAGGGGGTAGGGTATGAAAAACTGTTTTTT.

About this clone: At one of its ends the junction is not consistent with the germline gene, which may arise from a read error. The chain combines TRBV4-2 with TRBJ2-7; no definite D call. The CDR3 length is 13 residues. Germline V gene lookup returns CDR1 LGHNA and CDR2 YNFKEQ. Written as DNA, the CDR3 is TGTGCCAGCAGCCAAGATCAAGCGTTGTTACTTAACTTC. Protein: CASSQDQALLLNF.

The chain employs TRBV7-9 and TRBJ1-5, with no clear D. CDR3 size: 13 residues. With 5 bases removed from V and 6 bases from J, the gap between germline ends came to 11 bases. Germline CDR1 is SEHNR and CDR2 is FQNEAQ (reference sequence). The CDR3 nucleotides read TGTGCCAGCAGCCTGGCCCCGGGTCAGCCCCAGCATTTT. Its translation is CASSLAPGQPQHF. The variable domain in full, completed from reference TRBV7-9 and TRBJ1-5, reads DTGVSQNPRHKITKRGQNVTFRCDPISEHNRLYWYRQTLGQGPEFLTYFQNEAQLEKSRLLSDRFSAERPKGSFSTLEIQRTEQGDSAMYLCASSLAPGQPQHFGDGTRLSIL.

The chain couples TRBV2 to TRBJ2-5, with D maybe TRBD2 (5 bases). The CDR3 is made up of 13 amino acids. V gave up 4 bases and J gave up 4 bases, with 10 bases separating them. Germline V lookup: CDR1 SNHLY, CDR2 FYNNEI. CDR3 in DNA: TGTGCCAGCAGTGGAGACTATGGAGAGACCCAGTACTTC. Its translation: CASSGDYGETQYF. The entire variable domain, with the rest obtained from reference TRBV2 and TRBJ2-5, is as follows: EPEVTQTPSHQVTQMGQEVILRCVPISNHLYFYWYRQILGQKVEFLVSFYNNEISEKSEIFDDQFSVERPDGSNFTLKIRSTKLEDSAMYFCASSGDYGETQYFGPGTRLLVL.

The chain recombines TRBV7-7 with TRBJ1-4; D is possibly TRBD1 (6 bases). The germline CDR1 and CDR2 sequences are SSHAT and FNYEAQ (reference sequence). V lost 5 bases and J 5 bases, leaving 12 bases between the germline ends. The CDR3 is 14 residues long. CDR3 in amino acids: CASSRGGANEKLFF. CDR3 sequence (DNA): TGTGCCAGCAGCCGGGGGGGGGCAAATGAAAAACTGTTTTTT.

Points on this clone: The junction and the germline gene differ at one end; a read error may be behind it. The chain combines TRBV29-1 with TRBJ1-1, with TRBD1 as a possible D gene (5 bases). This CDR3 spans 12 amino acids. CDR1 and CDR2 (germline): SQVTM, ANQGSEA. The CDR3 reads CSVEEKGARRIF. CDR3 sequence (DNA): TGCAGCGTTGAAGAAAAAGGGGCCAGGAGAATCTTT.

This chain joins TRBV18 and TRBJ1-2, with 10 nucleotides matching TRBD1. With 3 bases clipped from V and 5 bases from J, the junction kept 6 bases outside the gene matches. CDR3 size: 15 residues. Germline V gives CDR1 KGHSH, CDR2 LQKENI. The CDR3 is CASSPPGTGVYGYTF. CDR3 in DNA: TGTGCCAGCTCACCTCCCGGGACAGGGGTTTATGGCTACACCTTC.

This sequence joins TRBV27 and TRBJ2-3, with 7 bases fitting TRBD2. V lost 4 bases, J lost 8 bases, and 9 bases stayed unmatched. Germline V gene lookup returns CDR1 MNHEY and CDR2 SMNVEV (reference sequence). There are 14 residues in the CDR3. The CDR3: CASSSSGLPPTQYF. Written as DNA, the CDR3 is TGTGCCAGCAGTTCTAGCGGCTTACCTCCTACGCAGTATTTT.

The chain recombines TRBV29-1 with TRBJ2-7; D not certain. There are 13 residues in the CDR3. The V end lost 4 bases, the J end lost 0 bases, and 10 bases lay between the germline ends. Per the germline V gene, CDR1 is SQVTM and CDR2 is ANQGSEA. The CDR3 DNA sequence: TGCAGCGTTGCGCAAACGAGCTCCTACGAGCAGTACTTC. It translates to CSVAQTSSYEQYF.

This clone was counted between two and nine times. This sequence joins TRBV2 and TRBJ1-2; 7 nucleotides match TRBD1. The CDR3 is 16 amino acids. The germline gives CDR1 SNHLY, CDR2 FYNNEI. V lost 6 bases, J lost 4 bases, and 14 bases stayed unmatched. The CDR3 spells CASRNERQGLSYGYTF. The CDR3 DNA reads as TGTGCCAGCAGAAACGAAAGACAGGGATTGAGCTATGGCTACACCTTC.